This T cell receptor beta chain originates from a study of blood T cell repertoires in COVID-19. Study-wide background: The samples span acute and convalescent COVID-19 from the United States, Italy and Spain. From T cells, B-cell-depleted T cells, or PBMCs came the material, which was cDNA or gDNA.

Allocation to cohorts depended on clinical history reported by the participants. The data were produced by immunoSEQ multiplex PCR, yet TCRdb's version contains in-frame clones alone and is incomplete. This sample has hundreds of thousands of clones, with 70% to 90% found just once. Material: PBMCs or T cells enriched from blood (not recorded which). The receptor's source is a woman between 18 and 30 years old with acute COVID-19.

The CDR3 loop is CASRPRGTTTDTQYF. The CDR3, as DNA: TGTGCCAGCAGGCCACGCGGGACTACCACAGATACGCAGTATTTT. The chain has TRBV3-1 (or the pseudogene TRBV3-2) and TRBJ2-3; 7 bases are shared with TRBD2. Germline values: CDR1 LGHDT, CDR2 YNNKEL (reference sequence). Unmatched junction bases numbered 8, after V lost 6 bases and J lost 2 bases. This CDR3 is 15 amino acids long.